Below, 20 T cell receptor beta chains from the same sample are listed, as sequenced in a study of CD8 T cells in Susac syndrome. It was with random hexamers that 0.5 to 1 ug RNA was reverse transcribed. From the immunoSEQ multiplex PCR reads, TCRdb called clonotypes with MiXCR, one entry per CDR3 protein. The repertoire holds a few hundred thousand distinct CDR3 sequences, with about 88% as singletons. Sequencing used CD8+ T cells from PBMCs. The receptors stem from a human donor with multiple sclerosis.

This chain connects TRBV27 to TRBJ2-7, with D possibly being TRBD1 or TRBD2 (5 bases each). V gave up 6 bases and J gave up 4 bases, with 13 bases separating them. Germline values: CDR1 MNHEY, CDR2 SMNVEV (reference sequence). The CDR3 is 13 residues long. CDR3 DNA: TGTGCCAGCAGCGGGACGGACCGATACGAGCAGTACTTC. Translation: CASSGTDRYEQYF.

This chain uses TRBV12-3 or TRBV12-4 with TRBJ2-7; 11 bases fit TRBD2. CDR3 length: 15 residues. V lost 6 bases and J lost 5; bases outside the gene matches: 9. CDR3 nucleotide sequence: TGTGCCAGCAGCCATTTAGCGGGGGGGCCCGACGAGCAGTACTTC. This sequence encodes CASSHLAGGPDEQYF.

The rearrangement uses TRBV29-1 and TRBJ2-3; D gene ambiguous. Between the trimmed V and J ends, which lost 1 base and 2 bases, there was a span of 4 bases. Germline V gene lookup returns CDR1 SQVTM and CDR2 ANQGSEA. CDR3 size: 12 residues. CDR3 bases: TGCAGCGTTGAAGCTATCACAGATACGCAGTATTTT. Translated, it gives CSVEAITDTQYF.

CDR3 DNA: TGCAGTGCTAGAGGGTCCGGACTAGCCTACGAGCAGTACTTC. It translates to CSARGSGLAYEQYF. V is TRBV20-1 and J is TRBJ2-7; the match to TRBD2 covers 7 bases. The junction had 5 bases not matched to a gene; V was cut back by 1 base and J by 2 bases. The CDR3 runs to 14 residues. Germline loops: CDR1 DFQATT, CDR2 SNEGSKA (reference sequence).

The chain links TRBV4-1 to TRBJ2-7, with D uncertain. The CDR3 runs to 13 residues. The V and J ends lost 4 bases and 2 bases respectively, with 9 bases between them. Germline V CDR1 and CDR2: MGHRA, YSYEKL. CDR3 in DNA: TGCGCCAGCAGCCCCATGGAAGCCTACGAGCAGTACTTC. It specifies CASSPMEAYEQYF.

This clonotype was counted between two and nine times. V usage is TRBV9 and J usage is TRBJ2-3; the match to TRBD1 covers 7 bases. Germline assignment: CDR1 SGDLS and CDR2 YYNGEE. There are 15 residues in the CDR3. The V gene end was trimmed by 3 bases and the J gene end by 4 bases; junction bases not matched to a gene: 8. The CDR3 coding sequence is TGTGCCAGCAGCGCGGGACAGCGCCCCCCAGATACGCAGTATTTT. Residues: CASSAGQRPPDTQYF.

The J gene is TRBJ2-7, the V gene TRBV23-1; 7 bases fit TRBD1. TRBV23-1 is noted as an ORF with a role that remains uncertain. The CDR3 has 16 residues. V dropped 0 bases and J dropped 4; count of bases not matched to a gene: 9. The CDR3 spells CASSQSSGGVGYEQYF. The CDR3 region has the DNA TGCGCCAGCAGTCAATCATCAGGGGGAGTCGGGTACGAGCAGTACTTC.

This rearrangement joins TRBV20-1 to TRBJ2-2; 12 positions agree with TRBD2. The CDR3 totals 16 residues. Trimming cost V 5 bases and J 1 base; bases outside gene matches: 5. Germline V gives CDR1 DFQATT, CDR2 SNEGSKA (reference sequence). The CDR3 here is CSARSSGRENTGELFF. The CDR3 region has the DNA TGCAGTGCTCGATCTAGCGGGAGGGAGAACACCGGGGAGCTGTTTTTT.

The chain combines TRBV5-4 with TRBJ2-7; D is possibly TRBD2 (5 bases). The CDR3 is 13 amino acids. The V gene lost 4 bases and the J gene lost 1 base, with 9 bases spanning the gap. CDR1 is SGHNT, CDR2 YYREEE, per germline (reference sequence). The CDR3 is CASSTGKSYEQYF. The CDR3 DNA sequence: TGTGCCAGCAGCACCGGGAAATCCTACGAGCAGTACTTC.

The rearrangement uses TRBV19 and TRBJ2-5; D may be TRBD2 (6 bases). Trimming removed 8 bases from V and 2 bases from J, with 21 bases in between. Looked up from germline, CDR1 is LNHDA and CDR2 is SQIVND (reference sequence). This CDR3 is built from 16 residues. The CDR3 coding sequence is TGTGCCAGTCGCCCAGCCAGAGCGGGTACTCAAGAGACCCAGTACTTC. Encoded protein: CASRPARAGTQETQYF.

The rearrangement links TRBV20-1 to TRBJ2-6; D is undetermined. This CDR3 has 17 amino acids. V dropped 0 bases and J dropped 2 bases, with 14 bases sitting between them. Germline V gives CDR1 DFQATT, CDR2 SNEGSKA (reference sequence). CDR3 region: CSARDTGREAGANVLTF. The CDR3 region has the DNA TGCAGTGCTAGAGATACGGGTAGAGAGGCTGGGGCCAACGTCCTGACTTTC.

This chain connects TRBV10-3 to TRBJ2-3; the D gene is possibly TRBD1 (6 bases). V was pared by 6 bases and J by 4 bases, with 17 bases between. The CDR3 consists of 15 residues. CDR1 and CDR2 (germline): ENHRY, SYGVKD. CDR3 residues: CAIRGQREESDTQYF. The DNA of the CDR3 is TGTGCCATCAGGGGACAAAGAGAAGAATCAGATACGCAGTATTTT.

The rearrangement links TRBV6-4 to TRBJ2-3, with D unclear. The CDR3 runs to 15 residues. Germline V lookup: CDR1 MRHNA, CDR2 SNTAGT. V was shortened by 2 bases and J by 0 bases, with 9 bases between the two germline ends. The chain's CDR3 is CASSDEIASTDTQYF. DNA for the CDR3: TGTGCCAGCAGTGACGAGATAGCTAGCACAGATACGCAGTATTTT.

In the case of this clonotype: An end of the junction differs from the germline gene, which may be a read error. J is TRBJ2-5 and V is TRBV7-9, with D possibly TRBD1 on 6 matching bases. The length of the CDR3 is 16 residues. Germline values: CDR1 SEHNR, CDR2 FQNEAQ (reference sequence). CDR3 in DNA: TGTGCCAGCAGTTTAGCCATGGGGGCCTCCTTTGAGACCCAGTACTTC. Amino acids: CASSLAMGASFETQYF.

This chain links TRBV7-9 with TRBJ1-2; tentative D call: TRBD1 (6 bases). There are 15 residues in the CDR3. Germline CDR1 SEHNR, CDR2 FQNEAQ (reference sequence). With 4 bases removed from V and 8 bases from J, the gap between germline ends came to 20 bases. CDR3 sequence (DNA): TGTGCCAGCAGCTCCCTCCCCAGGGGAGGTAGGGGCTACACCTTC. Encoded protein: CASSSLPRGGRGYTF. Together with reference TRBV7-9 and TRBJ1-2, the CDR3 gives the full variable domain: DTGVSQNPRHKITKRGQNVTFRCDPISEHNRLYWYRQTLGQGPEFLTYFQNEAQLEKSRLLSDRFSAERPKGSFSTLEIQRTEQGDSAMYLCASSSLPRGGRGYTFGSGTRLTVV.

CDR3 sequence reads: CASRGPTWDEQYF. CDR3 nucleotides: TGTGCCAGCCGCGGTCCAACCTGGGACGAGCAGTACTTC. V usage is TRBV7-9 and J usage is TRBJ2-7; D ambiguous. The CDR3 is 13 amino acids. Trimming cost V 8 bases and J 5 bases, with 16 bases left between them. From germline, CDR1 is SEHNR and CDR2 FQNEAQ (reference sequence).

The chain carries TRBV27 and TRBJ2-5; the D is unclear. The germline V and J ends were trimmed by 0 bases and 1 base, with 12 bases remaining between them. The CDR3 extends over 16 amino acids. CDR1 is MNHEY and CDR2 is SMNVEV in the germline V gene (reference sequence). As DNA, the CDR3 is TGTGCCAGCAGTTTATCGAGTGGCCGATTCCAAGAGACCCAGTACTTC. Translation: CASSLSSGRFQETQYF.

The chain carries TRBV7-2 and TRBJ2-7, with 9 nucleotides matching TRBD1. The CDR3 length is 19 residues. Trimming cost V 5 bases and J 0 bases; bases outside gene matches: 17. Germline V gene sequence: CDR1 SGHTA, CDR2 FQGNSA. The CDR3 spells CASSPYTGYRDRDSYEQYF. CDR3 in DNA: TGTGCCAGCAGCCCCTATACCGGATACCGGGACAGGGACTCCTACGAGCAGTACTTC.

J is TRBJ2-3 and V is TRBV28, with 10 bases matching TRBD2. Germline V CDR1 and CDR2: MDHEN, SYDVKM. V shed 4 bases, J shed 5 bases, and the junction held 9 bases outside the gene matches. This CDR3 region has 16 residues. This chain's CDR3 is CASSSPPSGRRDTQYF. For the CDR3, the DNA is TGTGCCAGCAGTTCCCCCCCTAGCGGGAGAAGAGATACGCAGTATTTT.

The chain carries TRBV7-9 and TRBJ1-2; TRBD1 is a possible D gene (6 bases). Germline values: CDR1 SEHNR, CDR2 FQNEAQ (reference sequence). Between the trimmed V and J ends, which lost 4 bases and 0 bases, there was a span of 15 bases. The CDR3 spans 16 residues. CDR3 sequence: CASSYQTGHSNYGYTF. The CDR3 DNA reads TGTGCCAGCAGCTACCAAACGGGACATTCTAACTATGGCTACACCTTC.